The source of this TCR beta chain is a study of T cell responses to AZD1222 COVID-19 vaccine. Overall study findings and caveats: Only 5 or 6 people who got AZD1222 tested seropositive at baseline. White British ancestry dominated among donors, who included more females, and clonal diversity was possibly underestimated. Recipients of two AZD1222 doses showed rising Spike-specific TCR breadth and depth.

With respect to this clone: Its specificity is not known.

Profiling relied on immunoSEQ multiplex PCR, and the TCRdb table lists in-frame clones only, not all of them. The repertoire consists of more than 100,000 clones, with 80% to 90% occurring once and the leading ten covering under 3.5%. Germline CDR1 MNHEY, CDR2 SVGAGI. V lost 2 bases to trimming and J lost 5 bases, with 18 bases between them. This CDR3 comprises 16 residues. Material: peripheral blood, obtained on day 0 of AZD1222 vaccination. This clonotype originated in an adult in good health. The chain has TRBV6-5 and TRBJ1-2; no clear D. The DNA for the CDR3 is TGTGCCAGCAGTTACAGTTGGCGCGGCGGCGGGTATGGCTACACCTTC. This codes for CASSYSWRGGGYGYTF.